This record covers a single T cell receptor beta chain. The antigen is unknown. This sample is part of a study of CD8 T cells in ankylosing spondylitis. Study-wide results and caveats: Peripheral blood samples showed relatively rare disease-linked clones, and these clones were CD8+. A subset of motif variants has previously been described in the synovial fluid and blood of reactive arthritis. Matched ankylosing spondylitis synovial fluid reportedly showed significant enrichment of disease-linked clones. Characteristic of ankylosing spondylitis blood, it appeared, was a TCR beta motif comprising roughly eight highly homologous variants.

A quantitative 5'-RACE method, one with molecular barcodes, was used to make TCR beta libraries. TCRdb used MiXCR to reprocess the 5' RACE reads, holding one entry per CDR3 protein. This sample yields about 450,000 distinct CDR3 sequences, of which 25% to 30% are seen a single time; 0.89% belongs to the top ten. Sequencing was performed on blood, either unsorted or a sorted T cell fraction (not recorded which). The TCR sequence derives from a male donor with ankylosing spondylitis.

CDR3 sequence: CSVDSAGGPISNTQYF. For the CDR3, the DNA is TGCAGCGTTGACTCTGCGGGAGGACCCATATCTAATACGCAGTATTTT. This rearrangement joins TRBV29-1 to TRBJ2-3; 8 bases align to TRBD2. In germline, CDR1 is SQVTM, CDR2 ANQGSEA. The CDR3 loop spans 16 amino acids. The trim removed 3 bases at V and 7 bases at J, leaving 15 bases unmatched.